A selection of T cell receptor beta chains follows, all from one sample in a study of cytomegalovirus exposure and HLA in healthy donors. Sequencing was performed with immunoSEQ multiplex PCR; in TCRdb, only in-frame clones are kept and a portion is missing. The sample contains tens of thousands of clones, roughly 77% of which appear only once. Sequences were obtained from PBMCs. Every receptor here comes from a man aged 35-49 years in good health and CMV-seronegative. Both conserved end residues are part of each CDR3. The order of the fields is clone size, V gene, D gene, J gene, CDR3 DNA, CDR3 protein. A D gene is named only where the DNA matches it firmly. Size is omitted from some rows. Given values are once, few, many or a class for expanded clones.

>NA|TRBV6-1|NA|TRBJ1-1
TGTGCCAGCAAACGGGGCACTGAAGCTTTCTTT
CASKRGTEAFF
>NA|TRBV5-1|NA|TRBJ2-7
TGCGCCAGCAGCCATATGGACAGTGGCCACGAGCAGTACTTC
CASSHMDSGHEQYF
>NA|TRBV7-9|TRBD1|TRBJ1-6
TGTGCCAGCAGACAACAGGGGTCCTATAATTCACCCCTCCACTTT
CASRQQGSYNSPLHF
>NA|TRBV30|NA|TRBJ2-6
TGTGCCTGGAGTGTGGACAGCTCTGGGGCCAACGTCCTGACTTTC
CAWSVDSSGANVLTF
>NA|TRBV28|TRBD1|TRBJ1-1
TGTGCCAGCAGTGTTGACAGGGCGGACACTGAAGCTTTCTTT
CASSVDRADTEAFF
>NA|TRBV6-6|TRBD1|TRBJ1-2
TGTGCCAGCAGCTCTCGACAGGGGGGCGGGGGGTCTGGCTACACCTTC
CASSSRQGGGGSGYTF
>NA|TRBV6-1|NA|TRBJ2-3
TGTGCCAGCAGTGCCACTATAAGCCTGGGAGATACGCAGTATTTT
CASSATISLGDTQYF
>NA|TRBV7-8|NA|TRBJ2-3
TGTGCCAGCAGCTTAAGCGGGCGCGGCACAGATACGCAGTATTTT
CASSLSGRGTDTQYF
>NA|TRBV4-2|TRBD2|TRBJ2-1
TGTGCCAGCAGCCAAGAGCGGACTAGCGCTTACAATGAGCAGTTCTTC
CASSQERTSAYNEQFF
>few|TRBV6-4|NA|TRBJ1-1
TGTGCCAGCTCTCGACTTCAGGGAACTGAAGCTTTCTTT
CASSRLQGTEAFF
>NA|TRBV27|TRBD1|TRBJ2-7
TGTGCCAGCAGTTTTCGGGACAGCTACGAGCAGTACTTC
CASSFRDSYEQYF
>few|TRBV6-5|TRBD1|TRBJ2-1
TGTGCCAGCAGTTACAGGGGGCGAGCCTACAATGAGCAGTTCTTC
CASSYRGRAYNEQFF
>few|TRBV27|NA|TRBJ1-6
TGTGCCAGCAACCCACAGGGATATAATTCACCCCTCCACTTT
CASNPQGYNSPLHF
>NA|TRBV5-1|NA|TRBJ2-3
TGCGCCAGCAGCTTGCGCCAGGGTGGCACAGATACGCAGTATTTT
CASSLRQGGTDTQYF
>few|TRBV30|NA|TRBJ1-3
TGTGCCTGGAGTGTAAGGGGTAGCCCTGGAAACACCATATATTTT
CAWSVRGSPGNTIYF
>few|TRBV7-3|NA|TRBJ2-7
TGTGCCAGCAGCTTAAGGCCCGGGGACTCCTACGAGCAGTACTTC
CASSLRPGDSYEQYF
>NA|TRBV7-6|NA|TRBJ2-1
TGTGCCAGCAGCCAGACCTCGGGTTTCTCCTACAATGAGCAGTTCTTC
CASSQTSGFSYNEQFF
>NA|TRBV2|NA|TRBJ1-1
TGTGCCAGCACTCGAGAACCGACTGAAGCTTTCTTT
CASTREPTEAFF
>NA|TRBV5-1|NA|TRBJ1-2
TGCGCCAGCAGCTTGGACAATAACTATGGCTACACCTTC
CASSLDNNYGYTF
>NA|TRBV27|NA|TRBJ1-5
TGTGCCAGCAGTTTAACGGGTCAGCCCCAGCATTTT
CASSLTGQPQHF